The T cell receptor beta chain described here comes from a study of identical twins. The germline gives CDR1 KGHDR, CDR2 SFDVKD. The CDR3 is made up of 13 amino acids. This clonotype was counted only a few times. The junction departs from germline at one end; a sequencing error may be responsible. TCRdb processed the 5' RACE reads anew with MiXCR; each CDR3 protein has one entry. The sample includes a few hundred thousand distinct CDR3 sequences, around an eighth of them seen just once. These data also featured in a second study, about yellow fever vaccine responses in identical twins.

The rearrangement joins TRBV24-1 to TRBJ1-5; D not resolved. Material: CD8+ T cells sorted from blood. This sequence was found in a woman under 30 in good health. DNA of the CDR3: TGTGCCACCAGTGATTTAGGCGACGCCCCCCGGCATTTT. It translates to CATSDLGDAPRHF.